This TCR beta chain originates from a study of human T cells and chemical hapten exposure (dated by TCRdb to 2020 to 2022). General notes on the study: For sensitization, 2% DPC in acetone was applied to a roughly 2 cm by roughly 2 cm area of upper inner arm skin. Weekly therapeutic DPC doses were additionally applied to the scalp of patients throughout the roughly 23-week study period. Patch tests used Finn chambers with 0.01% DPC on the upper back, scored after 6 days by International Contact Dermatitis Research Group standards. Most of the patients in the cohort were female, and the cohort covered alopecia areata with under or over 50% scalp involvement, alopecia totalis and alopecia universalis. Libraries were pooled for sequencing, and per-sample TCR yields varied mainly because of small differences in library volumes within the pool. This study followed changes in the peripheral blood TCR repertoire in vivo during primary and secondary sensitization of alopecia patients to the hapten diphenylcyclopropenone (DPC). Blood was sampled from patients pre-sensitization (week 0) and at 2, 6 and about 24 weeks after DPC sensitization. Around 30 alopecia patients provided blood for TCR sequencing at one to four time points (pre-sensitization, 2, 6 and 24 weeks).

Points the paper makes about the study in general: All patients had alopecia, a presumed autoimmune disease, so their immune response might differ from that of healthy individuals. After repeated subsampling, changes were observed in the strength of the expansion versus patch-test correlation and in the threshold at which the correlation became significant. Significantly more large CDR3 similarity clusters were formed by expanded TCRs than by pre-sensitization or healthy control sets, consistent with antigen-driven responses. The number of TCRs above 1 in 1000 frequency did not change with DPC sensitization; there was no evidence of global repertoire structure alterations. The number of PT1 expanded TCRs positively correlated with patch test score, significant at thresholds 8, 16 and 32 but not 4.

Explained via the paper, the time point label denotes: pre-sensitization, week 0. The sample's treatment or condition label is to be understood as: therapeutic diphenylcyclopropenone sensitization with weekly scalp DPC. At each patch-test visit, blood was drawn before the patch test was applied. Patients were considered eligible if aged 18 to 70, diagnosed with alopecia and deemed suitable for DPC therapy, and patients were excluded if pregnant. Total RNA was extracted from unfractionated whole blood collected in Tempus Blood RNA tubes. Details on this clonotype: The specificity of this receptor is unknown. There are no base qualities to consult, and no much larger clone falls within one base.

Library preparation used RACE. The sample was run on a NextSeq 500. Library preparation attached unique molecular identifiers to individual cDNA molecules for quantitative, reproducible TCR counting. For every blood RNA sample, sequencing covered both the TCR alpha and TCR beta chains. The original methods were these. The median number of TCRs per sample was over 85,000, ranging from roughly 23,224 to 700,000. V, J and CDR3 annotation of the TCR reads was performed with the Decombinator software suite. To make PS versus PT1 abundance plots, every sample was subsampled to the same number of TCRs (28,000). TCRs were defined as expanded if absent before sensitization and observed at least eight times at the 2-week time point. The public sequencing data were trimmed at Q25 with fastp and processed into clonotypes with MiXCR by TCRdb, which kept only in-frame beta chains. CDR3 protein duplicates are merged, each entry listing the most common genes and DNA. TCRdb, not the original authors, processed these V and J calls. Present in this sample are about 93,000 distinct CDR3 sequences, 6.5% to 10% of which were seen just once. Of the sample, just over 2.5% is held by the ten largest clones.

V is cut back by 1 base and J by 2 bases, with 7 bases in the junction unmatched. Via the germline V gene, CDR1 is ENHRY and CDR2 SYGVKD. The CDR3 runs 17 residues from the cysteine to the phenylalanine. Only the CDR3 part of the read is kept: 51 bases, read in frame from the first base. The chain is made from TRBV10-3 and TRBJ2-3, with 9 junctional bases fitting TRBD2. This clonotype was sampled from a man aged 40-49 years with alopecia areata. Some clones in this sample may be carry-over from other donors' samples. The source material was whole blood, sampled in connection with sensitization to the hapten diphenylcyclopropenone (DPC). The nucleotide sequence reads TGTGCCATCAGTGAGTTGGGACTAGCAGGGACCACAGATACGCAGTATTTT. Translated, it reads CAISELGLAGTTDTQYF.